A single T cell receptor (beta chain) is shown here with its context. Its antigen is not known. This record comes from a study of T cells in Graves' hyperthyroidism and ophthalmopathy. Broader study findings: Ophthalmopathy was told apart from stable hyperthyroidism by a 13 V-J model. Ophthalmopathy onset followed model prediction by a median approximately 6.2 months.

The CDR3 runs to 14 residues. Germline V gene sequence: CDR1 LNHDA, CDR2 SQIVND (reference sequence). V was trimmed by 5 bases and J by 2 bases, leaving 13 bases between them. RNA transcripts were the template for amplifying TCR beta CDR3 regions. The HTBI primer set served for first-round RT-PCR of the TCR CDR3. TCRdb itself ran the multiplex PCR reads through MiXCR, one entry per CDR3 protein. The table lists hundreds of thousands of distinct CDR3 sequences, around 19% of them singletons, with about 41% in the top ten. It was uncontrolled infection, other autoimmune disease, pregnancy or lactation that excluded patients.

This receptor was taken from a man aged 40-49 years with Graves' hyperthyroidism. The J gene is TRBJ2-7, the V gene TRBV19; D possibly corresponds to TRBD1 (5 bases). Sequenced material: blood. As DNA, the CDR3 is TGTGCCAGTAGTTTCGACAGAGACGCCTACGAGCAGTACTTC. Residues: CASSFDRDAYEQYF. The full variable domain, completed using reference TRBV19 and TRBJ2-7, is DGGITQSPKYLFRKEGQNVTLSCEQNLNHDAMYWYRQDPGQGLRLIYYSQIVNDFQKGDIAEGYSVSREKKESFPLTVTSAQKNPTAFYLCASSFDRDAYEQYFGPGTRLTVT.